This T cell receptor (beta chain) was obtained from a study of blood T cell repertoires in COVID-19. Study-wide background: Samples of COVID-19 (acute and convalescent) were obtained from the United States, Italy and Spain.

Sequencing was performed with immunoSEQ multiplex PCR; in TCRdb, only in-frame clones are kept and a portion is missing. The sample has 250,000 to 350,000 clones, approximately 90% seen once; the top ten hold 2%. V was clipped by 7 bases and J by 6 bases, with 16 bases between them. CDR3 length equals 13 residues. Germline CDR1 and CDR2: SNHLY and FYNNEI. Participant reports of clinical history set cohort assignment. This clonotype originated in a woman aged 55-70 years in a cohort exposed to, infected with or recovered from COVID-19 (not recorded which). The V call is TRBV2, the J call TRBJ2-7, with D possibly being TRBD1 (6 bases). Sequenced: PBMCs or T cells enriched from blood (not recorded which). CDR3 amino acids: CASKQGKMGEQYF. CDR3 in DNA: TGTGCCAGCAAACAGGGAAAGATGGGCGAGCAGTACTTC.